This T cell receptor (beta chain) emerged from a study of blood T cell repertoires in COVID-19. The CDR3 is made up of 16 amino acids. In germline, CDR1 is SGHTA, CDR2 FQGNSA. Deletions cut 2 bases from V and 6 bases from J, with 16 bases between. The method was immunoSEQ multiplex PCR; TCRdb's version includes in-frame clones alone and lacks a portion of them. The sample shows 200,000 to 300,000 clones, roughly 86% of them seen only once. The TCR was taken from a man in his forties who had recovered from COVID-19. The specimen was peripheral blood. This rearrangement joins TRBV7-2 to TRBJ2-2; D is possibly TRBD2 (5 bases). The DNA of the CDR3 is TGTGCCAGCAGCTTACGCGCGGGTAGCGTATCCGGGGAGCTGTTTTTT. Its translation is CASSLRAGSVSGELFF.